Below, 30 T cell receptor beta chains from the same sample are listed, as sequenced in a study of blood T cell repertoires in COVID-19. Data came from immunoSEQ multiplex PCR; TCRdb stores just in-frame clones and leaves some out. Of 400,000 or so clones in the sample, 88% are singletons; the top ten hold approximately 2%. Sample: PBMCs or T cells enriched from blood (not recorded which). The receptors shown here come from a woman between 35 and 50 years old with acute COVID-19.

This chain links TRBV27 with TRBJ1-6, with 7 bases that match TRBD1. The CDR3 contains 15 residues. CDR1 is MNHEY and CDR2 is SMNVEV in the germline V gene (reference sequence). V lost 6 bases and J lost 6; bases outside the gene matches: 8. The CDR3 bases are TGTGCCAGCAGATGGACGGGACAGATTAATTCACCCCTCCACTTT. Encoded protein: CASRWTGQINSPLHF.

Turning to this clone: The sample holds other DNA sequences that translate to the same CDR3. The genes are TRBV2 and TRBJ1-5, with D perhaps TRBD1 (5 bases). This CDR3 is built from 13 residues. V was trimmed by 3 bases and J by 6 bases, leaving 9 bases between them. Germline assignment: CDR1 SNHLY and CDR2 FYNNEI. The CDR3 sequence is CASSEQGGQPQHF. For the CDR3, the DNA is TGTGCCAGCAGTGAGCAGGGAGGTCAGCCCCAGCATTTT.

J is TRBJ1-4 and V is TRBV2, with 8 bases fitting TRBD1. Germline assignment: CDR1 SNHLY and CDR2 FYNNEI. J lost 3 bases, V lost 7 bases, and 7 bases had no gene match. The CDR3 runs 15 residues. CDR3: CASNPWTGSNEKLFF. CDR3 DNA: TGTGCCAGCAACCCCTGGACAGGGTCTAATGAAAAACTGTTTTTT.

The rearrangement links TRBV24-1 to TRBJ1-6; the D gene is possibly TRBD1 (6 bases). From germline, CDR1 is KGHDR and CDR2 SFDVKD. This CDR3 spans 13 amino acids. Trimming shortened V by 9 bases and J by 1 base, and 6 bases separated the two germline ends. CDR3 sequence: CATQGSYNSPLHF. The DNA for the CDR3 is TGTGCCACCCAGGGGTCCTATAATTCACCCCTCCACTTT.

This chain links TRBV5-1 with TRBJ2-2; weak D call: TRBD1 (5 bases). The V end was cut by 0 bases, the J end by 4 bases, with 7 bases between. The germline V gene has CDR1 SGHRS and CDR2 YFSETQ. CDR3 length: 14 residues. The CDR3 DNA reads TGCGCCAGCAGCTTGGCCAGGGTCACCGGGGAGCTGTTTTTT. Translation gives CASSLARVTGELFF.

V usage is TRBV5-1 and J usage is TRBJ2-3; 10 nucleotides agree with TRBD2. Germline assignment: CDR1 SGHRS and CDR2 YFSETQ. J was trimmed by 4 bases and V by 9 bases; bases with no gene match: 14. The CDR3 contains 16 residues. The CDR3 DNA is TGCGCCACCGGGAAATTAGTTAGCGGGGGGCCAGATACGCAGTATTTT. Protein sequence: CATGKLVSGGPDTQYF.

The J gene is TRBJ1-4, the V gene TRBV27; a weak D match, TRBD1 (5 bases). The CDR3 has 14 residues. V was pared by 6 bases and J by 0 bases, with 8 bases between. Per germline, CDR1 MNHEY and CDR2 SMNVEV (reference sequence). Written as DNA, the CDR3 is TGTGCCAGCAGGACGACAGCAACTAATGAAAAACTGTTTTTT. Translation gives CASRTTATNEKLFF. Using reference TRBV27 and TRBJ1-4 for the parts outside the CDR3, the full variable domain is EAQVTQNPRYLITVTGKKLTVTCSQNMNHEYMSWYRQDPGLGLRQIYYSMNVEVTDKGDVPEGYKVSRKEKRNFPLILESPSPNQTSLYFCASRTTATNEKLFFGSGTQLSVL.

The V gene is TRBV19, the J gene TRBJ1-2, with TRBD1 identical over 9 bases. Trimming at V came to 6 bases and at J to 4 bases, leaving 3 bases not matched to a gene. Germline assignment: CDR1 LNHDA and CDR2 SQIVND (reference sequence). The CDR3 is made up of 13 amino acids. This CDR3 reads CASRGQGPYGYTF. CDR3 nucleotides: TGTGCCAGTAGGGGACAGGGTCCCTATGGCTACACCTTC.

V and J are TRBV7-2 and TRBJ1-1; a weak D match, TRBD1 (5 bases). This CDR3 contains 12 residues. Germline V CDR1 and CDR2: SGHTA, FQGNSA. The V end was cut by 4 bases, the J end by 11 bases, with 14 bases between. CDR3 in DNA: TGTGCCAGCAGCTCCGCAGGGATGCCGGCTTTCTTT. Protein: CASSSAGMPAFF.

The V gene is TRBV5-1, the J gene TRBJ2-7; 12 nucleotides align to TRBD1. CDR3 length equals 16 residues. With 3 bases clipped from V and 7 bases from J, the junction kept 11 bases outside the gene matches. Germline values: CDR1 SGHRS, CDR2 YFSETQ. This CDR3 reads CASSSGPGQGAKEQYF. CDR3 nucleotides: TGCGCCAGCAGCTCAGGACCGGGACAGGGGGCGAAGGAGCAGTACTTC.

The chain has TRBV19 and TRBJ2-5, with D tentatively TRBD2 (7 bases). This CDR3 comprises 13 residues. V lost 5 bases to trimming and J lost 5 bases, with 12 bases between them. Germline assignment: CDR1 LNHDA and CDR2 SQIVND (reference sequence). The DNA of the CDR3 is TGTGCCAGTAGTCCGGGGGGCCGGGAGACCCAGTACTTC. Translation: CASSPGGRETQYF.

The CDR3 loop reads CASSQEGSGMNTEAFF. Written as DNA, the CDR3 is TGCGCCAGCAGCCAAGAGGGGTCGGGAATGAACACTGAAGCTTTCTTT. This chain joins TRBV4-1 and TRBJ1-1; D remains unclear. Germline values: CDR1 MGHRA, CDR2 YSYEKL. V was shortened by 0 bases and J by 0 bases, with 11 bases between the two germline ends. The CDR3 is 16 residues long.

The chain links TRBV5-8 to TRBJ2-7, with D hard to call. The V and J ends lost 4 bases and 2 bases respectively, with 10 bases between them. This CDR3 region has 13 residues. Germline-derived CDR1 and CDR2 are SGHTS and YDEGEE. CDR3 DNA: TGTGCCAGCAGCCTTACAGTCACCTACGAGCAGTACTTC. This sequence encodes CASSLTVTYEQYF.

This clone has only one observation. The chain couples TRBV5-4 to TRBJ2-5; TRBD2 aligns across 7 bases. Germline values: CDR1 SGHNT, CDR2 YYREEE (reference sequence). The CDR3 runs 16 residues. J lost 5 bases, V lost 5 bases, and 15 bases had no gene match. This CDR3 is CASSREIVGGLETQYF. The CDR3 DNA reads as TGTGCCAGCAGTCGTGAAATTGTCGGGGGGTTGGAGACCCAGTACTTC.

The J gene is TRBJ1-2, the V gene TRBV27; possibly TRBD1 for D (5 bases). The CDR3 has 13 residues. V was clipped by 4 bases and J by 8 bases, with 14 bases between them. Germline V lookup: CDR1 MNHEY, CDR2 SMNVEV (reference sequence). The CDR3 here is CASSSDIVGGYTF. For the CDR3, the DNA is TGTGCCAGCAGTTCGGACATAGTCGGGGGCTACACCTTC.

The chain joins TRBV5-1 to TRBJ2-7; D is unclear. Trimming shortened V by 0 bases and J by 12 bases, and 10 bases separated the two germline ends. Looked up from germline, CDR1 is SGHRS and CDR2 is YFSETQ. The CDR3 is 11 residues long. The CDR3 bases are TGCGCCAGCAGCTTGGGTCTAGAGAGGTACTTC. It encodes CASSLGLERYF. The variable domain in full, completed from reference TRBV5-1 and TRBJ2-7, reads KAGVTQTPRYLIKTRGQQVTLSCSPISGHRSVSWYQQTPGQGLQFLFEYFSETQRNKGNFPGRFSGRQFSNSRSEMNVSTLELGDSALYLCASSLGLERYFGPGTRLTVT.

The CDR3 bases are TGTGCCAGCTCACCAACAGGGGACAATTCACCCCTCCACTTT. Translating it yields CASSPTGDNSPLHF. The chain couples TRBV18 to TRBJ1-6; 7 nucleotides line up with TRBD1. CDR1 KGHSH and CDR2 LQKENI come from the germline V gene. CDR3 length equals 14 residues. Trimming removed 2 bases from V and 7 bases from J; junction bases left unmatched: 2.

CDR3 in DNA: TGTGCCAGCTCACCACGCAGGGATTCACCCCTCCACTTT. It codes for CASSPRRDSPLHF. The gene calls are TRBV18 and TRBJ1-6, with a tentative D call TRBD1 (5 bases). Germline V gives CDR1 KGHSH, CDR2 LQKENI. The CDR3 covers 13 residues. V lost 1 base and J 8 bases, leaving 6 bases between the germline ends.

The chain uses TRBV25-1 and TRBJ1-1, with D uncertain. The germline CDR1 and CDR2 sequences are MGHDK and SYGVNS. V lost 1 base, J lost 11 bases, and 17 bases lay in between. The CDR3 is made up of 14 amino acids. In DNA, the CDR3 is TGTGCCAGCAGTGAATTCAGCAGTCTAGACCCCGCTTTCTTT. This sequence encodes CASSEFSSLDPAFF.

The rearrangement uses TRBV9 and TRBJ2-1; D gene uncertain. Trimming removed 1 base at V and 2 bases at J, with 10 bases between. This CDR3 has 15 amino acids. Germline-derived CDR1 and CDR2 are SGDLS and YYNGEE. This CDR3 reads CASSVSGQTYNEQFF. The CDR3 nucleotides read TGTGCCAGCAGCGTAAGTGGCCAGACCTACAATGAGCAGTTCTTC.

The CDR3 region is CATSRETYRTNYEQYF. The CDR3 bases are TGTGCCACCAGCAGAGAGACGTACAGGACCAACTACGAGCAGTACTTC. The chain is built from TRBV15 and TRBJ2-7, with a tentative D call TRBD1 (5 bases). CDR3 length equals 16 residues. Germline V lookup: CDR1 LNHNV, CDR2 YYDKDF (reference sequence). The V gene lost 0 bases and the J gene lost 3 bases, with 15 bases spanning the gap.

CDR3 coding DNA: TGTGCCAGCAGCGTAGGAGGTTTCGAAAATCAGCCCCAGCATTTT. Residues: CASSVGGFENQPQHF. This chain links TRBV9 with TRBJ1-5; D gene unclear. Trimming took off 0 bases at V and 4 bases at J, with 11 bases between the two ends. Germline V gene sequence: CDR1 SGDLS, CDR2 YYNGEE. This CDR3 spans 15 amino acids.

Here the CDR3 reads CASSSDRVATNEKLFF. For the CDR3, the DNA is TGCGCCAGCAGCTCCGACAGAGTTGCAACTAATGAAAAACTGTTTTTT. The V gene is TRBV5-1, the J gene TRBJ1-4, with a weak D call TRBD1 (5 bases). Germline loops: CDR1 SGHRS, CDR2 YFSETQ. CDR3 length equals 16 residues. Trimming removed 3 bases at V and 0 bases at J, with 12 bases between. Based on the CDR3 plus reference TRBV5-1 and TRBJ1-4, the full variable domain is KAGVTQTPRYLIKTRGQQVTLSCSPISGHRSVSWYQQTPGQGLQFLFEYFSETQRNKGNFPGRFSGRQFSNSRSEMNVSTLELGDSALYLCASSSDRVATNEKLFFGSGTQLSVL.

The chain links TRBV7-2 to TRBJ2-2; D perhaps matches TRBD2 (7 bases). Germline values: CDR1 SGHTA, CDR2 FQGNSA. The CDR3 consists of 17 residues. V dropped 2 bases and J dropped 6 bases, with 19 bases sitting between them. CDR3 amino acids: CASSLLGGGVVPGELFF. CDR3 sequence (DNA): TGTGCCAGCAGCTTATTAGGGGGAGGGGTCGTCCCCGGGGAGCTGTTTTTT.

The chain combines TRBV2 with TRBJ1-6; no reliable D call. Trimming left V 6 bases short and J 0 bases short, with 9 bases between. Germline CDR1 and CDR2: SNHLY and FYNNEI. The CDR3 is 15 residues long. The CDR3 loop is CASRPLSSYNSPLHF. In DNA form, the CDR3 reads TGTGCCAGCAGACCCCTTAGCTCCTATAATTCACCCCTCCACTTT.

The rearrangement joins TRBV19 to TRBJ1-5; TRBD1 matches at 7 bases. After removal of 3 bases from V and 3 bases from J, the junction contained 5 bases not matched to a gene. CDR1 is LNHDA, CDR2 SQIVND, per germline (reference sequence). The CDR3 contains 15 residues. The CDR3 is CASSIAGGYNQPQHF. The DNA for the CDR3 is TGTGCCAGTAGTATTGCAGGGGGGTACAATCAGCCCCAGCATTTT.

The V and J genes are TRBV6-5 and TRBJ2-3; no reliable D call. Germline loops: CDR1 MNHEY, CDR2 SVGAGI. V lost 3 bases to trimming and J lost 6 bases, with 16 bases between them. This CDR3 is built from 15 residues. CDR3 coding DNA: TGTGCCAGCAGTTATTCGGCAGCGCGTCGTGATACGCAGTATTTT. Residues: CASSYSAARRDTQYF.

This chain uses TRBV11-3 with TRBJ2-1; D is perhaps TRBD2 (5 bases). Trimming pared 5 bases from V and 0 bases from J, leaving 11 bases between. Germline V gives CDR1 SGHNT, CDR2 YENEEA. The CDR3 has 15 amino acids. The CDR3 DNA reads TGTGCCAGCAGCCGGATGGCGGGCTCCTACAATGAGCAGTTCTTC. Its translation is CASSRMAGSYNEQFF.

The DNA of the CDR3 is TGTGCCAGCTCCACCGGAGGAAGCACTGAAGCTTTCTTT. This encodes CASSTGGSTEAFF. The V call is TRBV6-6, the J call TRBJ1-1; D remains unclear. This CDR3 contains 13 residues. Germline CDR1 is MNHNY and CDR2 is SVGAGI (reference sequence). With 8 bases removed from V and 4 bases from J, the gap between germline ends came to 14 bases.

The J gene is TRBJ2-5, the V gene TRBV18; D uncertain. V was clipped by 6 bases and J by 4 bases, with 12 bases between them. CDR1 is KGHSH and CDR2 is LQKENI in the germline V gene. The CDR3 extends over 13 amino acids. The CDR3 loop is CASSLVFRETQYF. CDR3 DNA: TGTGCCAGCTCTCTCGTGTTCCGAGAGACCCAGTACTTC.